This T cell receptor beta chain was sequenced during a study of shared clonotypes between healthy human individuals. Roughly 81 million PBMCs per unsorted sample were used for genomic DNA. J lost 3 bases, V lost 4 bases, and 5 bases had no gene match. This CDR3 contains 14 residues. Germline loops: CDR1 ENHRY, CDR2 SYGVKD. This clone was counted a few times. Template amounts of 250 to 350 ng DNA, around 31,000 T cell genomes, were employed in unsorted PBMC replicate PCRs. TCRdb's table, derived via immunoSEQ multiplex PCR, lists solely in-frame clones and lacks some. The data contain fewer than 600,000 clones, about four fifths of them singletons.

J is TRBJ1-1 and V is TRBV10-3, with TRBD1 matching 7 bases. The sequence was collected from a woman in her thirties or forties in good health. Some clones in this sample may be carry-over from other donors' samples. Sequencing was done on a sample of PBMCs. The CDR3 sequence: CAISGEGAHTEAFF. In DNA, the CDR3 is TGTGCCATCAGTGGGGAGGGGGCGCACACTGAAGCTTTCTTT.